This entry lists 2 T cell receptor beta chains sequenced from one sample in a study of T-cell reconstitution after alpha-beta-depleted transplantation in children. Unique molecular identifiers were incorporated during preparation of the TCRbeta library. Using its own MiXCR run on the PCR reads, TCRdb lists one record per CDR3 protein. The data hold 640,000 or so distinct CDR3 sequences, with around 16% observed a single time. The source was PBMCs from the stem cell graft donor, collected from the stem cell graft. The receptor source for this set is a human donor who donated a stem cell graft to a child with acute myeloid leukemia.

This clonotype has a count of ten or more. V is TRBV20-1 and J is TRBJ2-7; the D gene is possibly TRBD1 (6 bases). From germline, CDR1 is DFQATT and CDR2 SNEGSKA (reference sequence). This CDR3 has 17 residues. The germline V and J ends were trimmed by 6 bases and 0 bases, with 24 bases remaining between them. The CDR3 is CSALEMSHRANSYEQYF. In DNA, the CDR3 is TGCAGTGCGCTAGAGATGTCACACAGGGCCAACTCCTACGAGCAGTACTTC.

This chain connects TRBV7-2 to TRBJ1-2; 7 bases are a match to TRBD1. The CDR3 has 15 amino acids. V lost 1 base, J lost 4 bases, and 6 bases stayed unmatched. The V gene's germline CDR1 is SGHTA and CDR2 FQGNSA. CDR3 DNA sequence: TGTGCCAGCAGCTTAGAGGGAGGGGGCAGCTATGGCTACACCTTC. It specifies CASSLEGGGSYGYTF.